This T cell receptor beta chain was sequenced during a study of identical twins. Whole-study results and caveats: Cord blood beta clonotypes present at high abundance carried fewer insertions; no such pattern appeared in memory repertoires.

Using its own MiXCR run on the 5' RACE reads, TCRdb lists one record per CDR3 protein. The sample lists about 1.7 million distinct CDR3 sequences, around 33% occurring once. Turning to this clonotype: Its target is not known.

Germline values: CDR1 DFQATT, CDR2 SNEGSKA (reference sequence). The CDR3 has 14 residues. With 4 bases removed from V and 1 base from J, the gap between germline ends came to 12 bases. The material sequenced was cord blood. This receptor was obtained from a newborn girl in good health. The chain couples TRBV20-1 to TRBJ2-3, with a possible D match to TRBD1 (5 bases). CDR3 loop: CSAIHARGTDTQYF. The CDR3 DNA reads TGCAGTGCTATCCATGCCAGGGGCACAGATACGCAGTATTTT.